This T cell receptor beta chain was captured by sequencing in a study of beta chain features in type 1 diabetes. For the study at large: Patients looked much like healthy donors when it came to age, gender and cell yields. Study outcomes and limitations: Any HLA type influence on TCRB rearrangement was left unresolved here. In every one of the four CD4+ subsets, TCRB CDR3s were moderately but significantly shorter in Type 1 diabetes patients.

Expressed TCRB transcripts got sequenced, as all isolated RNA was reverse transcribed. It was found that naive, central memory and regulatory T cell samples averaged around 3.5 million reads. TCRdb's copy holds only in-frame clones and misses some; the assay was immunoSEQ multiplex PCR. In the table there are under 850,000 clones, roughly 13% of which are singletons. This CDR3 region has 13 residues. CDR1 is ENHRY, CDR2 SYGVKD, per germline. The germline V and J ends were trimmed by 0 bases and 5 bases, with 7 bases remaining between them. Sorted CD4+ subsets: naive, central memory, regulatory, stem cell-like memory (CD45RO/CCR7/CD25/CD127/CD95/CD27 panel). Points on this clone: Its antigen is unknown.

The source material was naive CD4+ T cells from blood. This TCR was sampled from a man between 18 and 35 years old with type 1 diabetes. The rearrangement uses TRBV10-3 and TRBJ1-1, with D unclear. CDR3 coding DNA: TGTGCCATCAGTGAGTCTTCTGGGACTGAAGCTTTCTTT. Its protein product is CAISESSGTEAFF.